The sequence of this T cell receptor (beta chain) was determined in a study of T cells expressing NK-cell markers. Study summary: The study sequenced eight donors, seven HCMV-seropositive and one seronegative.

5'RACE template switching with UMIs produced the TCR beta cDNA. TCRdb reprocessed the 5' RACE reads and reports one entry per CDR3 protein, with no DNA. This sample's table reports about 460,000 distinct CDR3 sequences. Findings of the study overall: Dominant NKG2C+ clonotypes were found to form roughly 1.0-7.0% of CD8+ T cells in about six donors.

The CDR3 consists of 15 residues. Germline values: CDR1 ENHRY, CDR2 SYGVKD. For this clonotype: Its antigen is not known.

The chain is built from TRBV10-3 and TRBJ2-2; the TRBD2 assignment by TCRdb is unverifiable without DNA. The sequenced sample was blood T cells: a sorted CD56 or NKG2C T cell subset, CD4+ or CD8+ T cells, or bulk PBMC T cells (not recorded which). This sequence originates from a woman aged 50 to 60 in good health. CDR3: CAIQTSASNTGELFF.